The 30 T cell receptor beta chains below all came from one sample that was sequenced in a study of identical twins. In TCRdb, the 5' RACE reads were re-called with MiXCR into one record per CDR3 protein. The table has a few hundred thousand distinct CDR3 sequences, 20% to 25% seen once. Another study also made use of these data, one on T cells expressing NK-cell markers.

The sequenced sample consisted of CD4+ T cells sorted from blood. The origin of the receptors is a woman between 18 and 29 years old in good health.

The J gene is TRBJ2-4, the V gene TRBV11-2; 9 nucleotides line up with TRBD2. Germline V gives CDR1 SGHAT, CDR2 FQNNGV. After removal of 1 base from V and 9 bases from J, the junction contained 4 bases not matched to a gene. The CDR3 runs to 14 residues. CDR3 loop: CASSLVAGEGIQYF. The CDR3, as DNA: TGTGCCAGCAGCTTAGTAGCGGGAGAGGGCATTCAGTACTTC.

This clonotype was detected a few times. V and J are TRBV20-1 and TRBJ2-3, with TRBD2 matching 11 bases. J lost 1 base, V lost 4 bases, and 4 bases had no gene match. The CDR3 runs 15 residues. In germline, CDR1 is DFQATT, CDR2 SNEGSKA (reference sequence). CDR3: CSAKLAGARTDTQYF. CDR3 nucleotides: TGCAGTGCTAAACTAGCGGGGGCGCGCACAGATACGCAGTATTTT.

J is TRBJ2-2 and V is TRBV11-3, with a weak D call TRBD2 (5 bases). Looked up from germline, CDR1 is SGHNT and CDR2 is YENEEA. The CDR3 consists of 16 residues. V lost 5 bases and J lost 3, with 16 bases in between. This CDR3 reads CASSPLFGVYTGELFF. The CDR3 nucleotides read TGTGCCAGCAGCCCACTGTTCGGGGTGTACACCGGGGAGCTGTTTTTT.

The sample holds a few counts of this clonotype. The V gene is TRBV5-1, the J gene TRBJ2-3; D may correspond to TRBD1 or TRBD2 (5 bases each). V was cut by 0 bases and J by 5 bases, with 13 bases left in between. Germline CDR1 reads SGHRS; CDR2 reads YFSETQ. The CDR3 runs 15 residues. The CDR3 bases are TGCGCCAGCAGCTTGGCCGGTGGGACGGGAGATACGCAGTATTTT. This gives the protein CASSLAGGTGDTQYF.

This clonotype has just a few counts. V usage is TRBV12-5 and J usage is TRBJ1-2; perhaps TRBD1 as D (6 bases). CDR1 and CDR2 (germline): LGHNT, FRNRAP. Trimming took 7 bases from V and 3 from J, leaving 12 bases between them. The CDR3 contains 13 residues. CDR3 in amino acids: CASAKEGDYGYTF. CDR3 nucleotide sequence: TGTGCTAGTGCTAAAGAGGGGGACTATGGCTACACCTTC.

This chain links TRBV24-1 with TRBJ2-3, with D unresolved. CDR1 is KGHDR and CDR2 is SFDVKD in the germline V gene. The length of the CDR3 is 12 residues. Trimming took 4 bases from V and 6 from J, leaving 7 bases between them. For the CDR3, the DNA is TGTGCCACCAGTGAAGGTTCTGATACGCAGTATTTT. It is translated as CATSEGSDTQYF.

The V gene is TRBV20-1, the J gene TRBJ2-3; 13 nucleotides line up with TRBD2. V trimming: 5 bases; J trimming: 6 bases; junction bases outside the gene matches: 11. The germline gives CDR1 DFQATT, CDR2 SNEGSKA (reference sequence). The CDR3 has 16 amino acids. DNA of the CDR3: TGCAGTGCTCAAGACTTAACTAGCGGGGGGGCTGATACGCAGTATTTT. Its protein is CSAQDLTSGGADTQYF.

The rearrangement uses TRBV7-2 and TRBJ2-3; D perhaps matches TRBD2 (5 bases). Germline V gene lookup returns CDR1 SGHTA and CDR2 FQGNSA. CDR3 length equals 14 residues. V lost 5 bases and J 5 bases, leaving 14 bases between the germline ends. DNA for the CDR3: TGTGCCAGCAGCAGCCGGACTGGAGGAGATACGCAGTATTTT. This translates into CASSSRTGGDTQYF.

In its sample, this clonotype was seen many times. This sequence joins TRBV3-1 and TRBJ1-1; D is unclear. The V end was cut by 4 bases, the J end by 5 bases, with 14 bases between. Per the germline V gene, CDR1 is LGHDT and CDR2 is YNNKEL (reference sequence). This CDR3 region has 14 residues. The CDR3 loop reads CASSPLRSVTEAFF. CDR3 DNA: TGTGCCAGCAGCCCTCTGAGGAGTGTGACTGAAGCTTTCTTT.

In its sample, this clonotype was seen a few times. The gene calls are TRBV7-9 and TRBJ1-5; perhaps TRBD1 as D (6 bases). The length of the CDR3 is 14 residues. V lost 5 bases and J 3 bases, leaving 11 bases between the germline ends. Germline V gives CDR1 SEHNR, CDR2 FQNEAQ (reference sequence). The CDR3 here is CASSLTGNNQPQHF. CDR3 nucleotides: TGTGCCAGCAGCCTTACAGGGAACAATCAGCCCCAGCATTTT. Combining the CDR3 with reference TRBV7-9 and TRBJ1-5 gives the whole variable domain DTGVSQNPRHKITKRGQNVTFRCDPISEHNRLYWYRQTLGQGPEFLTYFQNEAQLEKSRLLSDRFSAERPKGSFSTLEIQRTEQGDSAMYLCASSLTGNNQPQHFGDGTRLSIL.

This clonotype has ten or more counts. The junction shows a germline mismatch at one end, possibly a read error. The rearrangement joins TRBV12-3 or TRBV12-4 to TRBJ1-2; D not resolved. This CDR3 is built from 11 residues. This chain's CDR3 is CASSLGRGYTF. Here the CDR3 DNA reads TGTGCCAGCAGCTTAGGACGGGGCTACACCTTC.

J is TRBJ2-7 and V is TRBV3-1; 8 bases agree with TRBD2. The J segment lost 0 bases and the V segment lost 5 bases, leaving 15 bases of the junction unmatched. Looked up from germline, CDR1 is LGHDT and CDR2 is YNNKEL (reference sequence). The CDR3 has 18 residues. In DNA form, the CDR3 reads TGTGCCAGCAGCGAACATCCGGGACTAGGATATAGCTCCTACGAGCAGTACTTC. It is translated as CASSEHPGLGYSSYEQYF.

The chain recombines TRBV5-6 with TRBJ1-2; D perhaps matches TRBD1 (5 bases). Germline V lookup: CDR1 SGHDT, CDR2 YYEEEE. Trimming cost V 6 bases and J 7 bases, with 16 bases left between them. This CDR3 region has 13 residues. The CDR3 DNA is TGTGCCAGCAACACATGGGGCGCGGGTGGCTACACCTTC. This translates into CASNTWGAGGYTF.

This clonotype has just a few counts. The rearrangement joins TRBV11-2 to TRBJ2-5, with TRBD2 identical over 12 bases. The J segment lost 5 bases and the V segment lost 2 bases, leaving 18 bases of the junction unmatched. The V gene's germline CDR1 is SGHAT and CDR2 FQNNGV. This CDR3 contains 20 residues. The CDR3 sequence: CASSLYPKSSGRVVGETQYF. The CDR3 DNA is TGTGCCAGCAGCTTATACCCCAAATCTAGCGGGAGGGTCGTTGGGGAGACCCAGTACTTC.

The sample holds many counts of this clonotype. The CDR3 nucleotides read TGTGCCAGCAGTTACTCCGGAAACATTCAGTACTTC. Residues: CASSYSGNIQYF. The chain combines TRBV6-5 with TRBJ2-4; no clear D. Germline CDR1 MNHEY, CDR2 SVGAGI. V dropped 0 bases and J dropped 6 bases, with 3 bases sitting between them. This CDR3 region has 12 residues.

This chain's CDR3 is CSVPLDTGELFF. Written as DNA, the CDR3 is TGCAGTGTTCCCTTGGACACCGGGGAGCTGTTTTTT. This chain links TRBV20-1 with TRBJ2-2, with D unresolved. V lost 7 bases to trimming and J lost 3 bases, with 9 bases between them. Germline CDR1 is DFQATT and CDR2 is SNEGSKA (reference sequence). The CDR3 extends over 12 amino acids.

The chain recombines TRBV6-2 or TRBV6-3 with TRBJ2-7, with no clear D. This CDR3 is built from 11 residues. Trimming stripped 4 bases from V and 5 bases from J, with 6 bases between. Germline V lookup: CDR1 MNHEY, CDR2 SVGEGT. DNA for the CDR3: TGTGCCAGCAGTTGGGCGGACGAGCAGTACTTC. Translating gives CASSWADEQYF.

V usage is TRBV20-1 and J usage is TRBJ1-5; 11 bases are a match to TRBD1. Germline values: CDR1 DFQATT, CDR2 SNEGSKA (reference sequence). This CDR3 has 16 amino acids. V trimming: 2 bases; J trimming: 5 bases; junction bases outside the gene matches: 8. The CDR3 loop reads CSARMPGTGGYQPQHF. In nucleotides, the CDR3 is TGCAGTGCTAGAATGCCCGGGACAGGGGGGTATCAGCCCCAGCATTTT.

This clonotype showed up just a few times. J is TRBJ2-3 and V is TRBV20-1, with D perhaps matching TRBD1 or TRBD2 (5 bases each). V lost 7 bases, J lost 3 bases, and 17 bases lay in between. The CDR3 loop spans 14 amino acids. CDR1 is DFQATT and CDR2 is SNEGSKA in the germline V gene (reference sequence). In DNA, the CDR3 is TGCAGTGTTCCCTTGGCCGGGGCGACAGATACGCAGTATTTT. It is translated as CSVPLAGATDTQYF.

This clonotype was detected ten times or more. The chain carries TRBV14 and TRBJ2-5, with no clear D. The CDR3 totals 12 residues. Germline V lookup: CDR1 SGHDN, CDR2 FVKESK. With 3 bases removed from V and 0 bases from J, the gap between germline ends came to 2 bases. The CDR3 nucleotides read TGTGCCAGCAGCCAGAACCAAGAGACCCAGTACTTC. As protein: CASSQNQETQYF.

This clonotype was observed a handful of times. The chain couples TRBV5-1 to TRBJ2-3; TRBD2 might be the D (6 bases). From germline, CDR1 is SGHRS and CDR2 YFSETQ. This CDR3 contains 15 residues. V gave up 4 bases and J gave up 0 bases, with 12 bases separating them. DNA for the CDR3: TGCGCCAGCAGCCGTCTAGCGCCAAGCACAGATACGCAGTATTTT. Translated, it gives CASSRLAPSTDTQYF.

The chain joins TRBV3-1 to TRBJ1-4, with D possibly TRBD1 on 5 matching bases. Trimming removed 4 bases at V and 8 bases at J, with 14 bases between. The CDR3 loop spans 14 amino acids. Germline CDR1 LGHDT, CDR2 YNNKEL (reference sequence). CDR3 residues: CASSLAGSEEKLFF. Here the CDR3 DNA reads TGTGCCAGCAGCCTCGCAGGGTCGGAAGAAAAACTGTTTTTT.

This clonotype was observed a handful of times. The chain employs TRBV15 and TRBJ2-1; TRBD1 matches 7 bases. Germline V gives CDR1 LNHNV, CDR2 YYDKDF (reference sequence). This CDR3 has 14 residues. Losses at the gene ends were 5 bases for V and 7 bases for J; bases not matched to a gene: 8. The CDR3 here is CATSYRQGSNEQFF. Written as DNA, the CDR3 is TGTGCCACCAGCTACCGACAGGGAAGTAATGAGCAGTTCTTC.

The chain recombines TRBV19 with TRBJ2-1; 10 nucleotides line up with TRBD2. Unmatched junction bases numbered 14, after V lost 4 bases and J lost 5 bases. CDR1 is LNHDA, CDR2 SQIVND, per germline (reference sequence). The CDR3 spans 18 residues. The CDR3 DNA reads TGTGCCAGTAGTAAACCACAGTGGGGTACTAGCGGGAACAATGAGCAGTTCTTC. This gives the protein CASSKPQWGTSGNNEQFF.

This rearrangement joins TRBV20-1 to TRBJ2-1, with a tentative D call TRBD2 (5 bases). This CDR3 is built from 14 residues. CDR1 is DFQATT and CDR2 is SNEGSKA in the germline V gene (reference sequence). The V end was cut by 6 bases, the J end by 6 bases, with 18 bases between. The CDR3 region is CSAAPRLAGNEQFF. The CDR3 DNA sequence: TGCAGTGCCGCACCACGGCTAGCAGGCAATGAGCAGTTCTTC.

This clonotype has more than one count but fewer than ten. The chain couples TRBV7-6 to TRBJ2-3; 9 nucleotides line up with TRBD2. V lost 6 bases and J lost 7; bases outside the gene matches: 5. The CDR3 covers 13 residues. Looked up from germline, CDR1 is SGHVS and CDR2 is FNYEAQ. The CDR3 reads CASSSGGAYTQYF. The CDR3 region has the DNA TGTGCCAGCAGTAGCGGGGGTGCATATACGCAGTATTTT.

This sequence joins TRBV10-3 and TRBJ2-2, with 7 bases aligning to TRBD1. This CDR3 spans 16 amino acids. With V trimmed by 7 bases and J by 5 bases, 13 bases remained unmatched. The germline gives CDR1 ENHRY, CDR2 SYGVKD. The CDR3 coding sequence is TGTGCCATCACCCCTCAGCAGGGGGTCGGGACCGGGGAGCTGTTTTTT. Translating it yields CAITPQQGVGTGELFF.

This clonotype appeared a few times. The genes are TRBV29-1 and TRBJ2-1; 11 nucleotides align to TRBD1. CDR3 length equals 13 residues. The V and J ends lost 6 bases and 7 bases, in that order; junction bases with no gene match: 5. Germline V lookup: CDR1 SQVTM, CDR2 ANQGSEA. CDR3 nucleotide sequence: TGCAGCGTGGGGACAGGGGGTATAAATGAGCAGTTCTTC. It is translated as CSVGTGGINEQFF.

As DNA, the CDR3 is TGTGCCAGCAGCTCGGACCTCAGGGAGACCCAGTACTTC. Amino acid sequence: CASSSDLRETQYF. The chain links TRBV11-2 to TRBJ2-5; D uncertain. Trimming stripped 4 bases from V and 5 bases from J, with 11 bases between. CDR1 is SGHAT, CDR2 FQNNGV, per germline. There are 13 residues in the CDR3.

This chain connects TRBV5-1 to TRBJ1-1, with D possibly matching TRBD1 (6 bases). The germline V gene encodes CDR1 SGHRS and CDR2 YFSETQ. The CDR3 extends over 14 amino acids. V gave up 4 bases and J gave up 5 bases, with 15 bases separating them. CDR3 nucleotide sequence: TGCGCCAGCAGCCAGGGGACGGGTGCGACTGAAGCTTTCTTT. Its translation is CASSQGTGATEAFF.